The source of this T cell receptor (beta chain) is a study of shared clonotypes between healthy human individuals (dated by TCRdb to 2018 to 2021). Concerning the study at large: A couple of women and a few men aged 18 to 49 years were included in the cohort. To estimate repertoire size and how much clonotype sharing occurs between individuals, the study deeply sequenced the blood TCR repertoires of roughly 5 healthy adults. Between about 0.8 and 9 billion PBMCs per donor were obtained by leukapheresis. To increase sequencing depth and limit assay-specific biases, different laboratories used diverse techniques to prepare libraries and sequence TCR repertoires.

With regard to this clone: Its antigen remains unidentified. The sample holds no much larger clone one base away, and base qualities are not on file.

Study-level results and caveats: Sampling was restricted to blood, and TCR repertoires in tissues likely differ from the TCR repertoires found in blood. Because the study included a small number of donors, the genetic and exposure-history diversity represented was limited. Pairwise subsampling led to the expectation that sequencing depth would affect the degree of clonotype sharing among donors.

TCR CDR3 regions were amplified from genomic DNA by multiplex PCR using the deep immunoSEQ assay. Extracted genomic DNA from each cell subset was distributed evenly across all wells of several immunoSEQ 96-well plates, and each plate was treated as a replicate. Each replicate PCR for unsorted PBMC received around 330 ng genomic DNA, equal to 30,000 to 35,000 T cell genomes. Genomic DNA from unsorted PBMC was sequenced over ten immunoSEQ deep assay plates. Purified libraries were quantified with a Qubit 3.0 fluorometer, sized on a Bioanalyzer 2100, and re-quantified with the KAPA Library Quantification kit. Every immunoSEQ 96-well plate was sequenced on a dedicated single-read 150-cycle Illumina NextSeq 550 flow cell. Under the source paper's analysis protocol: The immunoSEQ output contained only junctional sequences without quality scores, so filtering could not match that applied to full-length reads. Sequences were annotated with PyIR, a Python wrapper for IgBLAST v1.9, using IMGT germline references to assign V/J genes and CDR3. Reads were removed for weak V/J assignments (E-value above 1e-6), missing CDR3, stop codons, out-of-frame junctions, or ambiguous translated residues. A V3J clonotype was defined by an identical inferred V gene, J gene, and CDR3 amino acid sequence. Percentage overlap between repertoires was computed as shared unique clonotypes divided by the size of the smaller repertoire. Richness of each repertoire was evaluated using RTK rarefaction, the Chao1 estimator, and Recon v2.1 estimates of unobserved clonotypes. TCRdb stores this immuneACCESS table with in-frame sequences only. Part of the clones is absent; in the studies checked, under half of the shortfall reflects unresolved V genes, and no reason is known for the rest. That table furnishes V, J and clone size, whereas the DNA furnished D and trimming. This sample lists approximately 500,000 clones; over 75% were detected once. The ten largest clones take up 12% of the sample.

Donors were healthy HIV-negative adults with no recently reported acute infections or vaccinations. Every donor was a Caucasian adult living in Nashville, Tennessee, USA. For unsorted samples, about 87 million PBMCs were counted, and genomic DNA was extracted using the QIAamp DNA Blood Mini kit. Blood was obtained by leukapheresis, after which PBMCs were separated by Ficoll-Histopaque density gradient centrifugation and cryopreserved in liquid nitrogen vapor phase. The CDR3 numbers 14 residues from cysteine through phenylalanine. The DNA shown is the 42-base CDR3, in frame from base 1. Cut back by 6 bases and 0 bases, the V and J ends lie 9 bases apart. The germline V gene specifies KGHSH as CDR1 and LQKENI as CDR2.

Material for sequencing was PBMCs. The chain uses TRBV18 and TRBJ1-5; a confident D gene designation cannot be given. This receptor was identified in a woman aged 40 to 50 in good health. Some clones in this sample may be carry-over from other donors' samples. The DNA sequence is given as TGTGCCAGCTCCCTGGACCTTAGCAATCAGCCCCAGCATTTT. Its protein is CASSLDLSNQPQHF.